These 5 T cell receptor beta chains originate from one sample sequenced in a study of shared clonotypes between healthy human individuals (TCRdb year 2020). Libraries were made using the immunoSEQ multiplex PCR assay. The source is immuneACCESS, and TCRdb retained only in-frame sequences with V and J called. Part of the clones is not carried over; for the studies checked, unresolved V genes explain less than half of this, and the remainder is unexplained. For this sample the table gives 850,000 to 1,200,000 clones, of which more than 60% were detected only once. The ten largest make up 1.5% of the sample. Sample: memory CD4+ T cells sorted from blood. This sample's cell subset or site label indicates: CD45RA-negative fraction. The receptors were sampled from a man younger than 30 in good health.

This clone was observed once. V is TRBV30 and J is TRBJ1-2; 12 nucleotides match TRBD1. The CDR3 contains 15 residues. CDR1 and CDR2 from the germline V gene are GTSNPN and SVGIG (reference sequence). Germline trimming cut 1 base from V and 4 bases from J; bases unmatched to any gene: 4. CDR3 loop: CAWSGDRGRAYGYTF. The CDR3 coding sequence is TGTGCCTGGAGTGGGGACAGGGGGCGCGCCTATGGCTACACCTTC.

The chain has TRBV7-2 and TRBJ1-5, with D uncertain. The CDR3 loop spans 14 amino acids. Trimming removed 5 bases at V and 6 bases at J, with 14 bases between. The germline CDR1 and CDR2 sequences are SGHTA and FQGNSA. The CDR3 coding sequence is TGTGCCAGCAGCCAAGGCAGGTATGGTCAGCCCCAGCATTTT. It codes for CASSQGRYGQPQHF.

The chain recombines TRBV2 with TRBJ2-7; D is perhaps TRBD2 (6 bases). The CDR3 has 15 amino acids. Deletions cut 7 bases from V and 5 bases from J, with 21 bases between. Germline V lookup: CDR1 SNHLY, CDR2 FYNNEI. In DNA form, the CDR3 reads TGTGCCAGCAAGAAAAGTTTCGCGGGGTCCCACGAGCAGTACTTC. It yields the protein CASKKSFAGSHEQYF.

V usage is TRBV5-3 and J usage is TRBJ1-1, with TRBD1 as a possible D gene (5 bases). TRBV5-3 is an ORF; its function is uncertain. V was pared by 0 bases and J by 0 bases, with 9 bases between. The CDR3 has 15 residues. DNA of the CDR3: TGTGCCAGAAGCTTGGACAGGTGGGTGAACACTGAAGCTTTCTTT. Its translation: CARSLDRWVNTEAFF.

This clone showed up just once. J is TRBJ1-2 and V is TRBV28, with 12 bases that match TRBD1. Unmatched junction bases numbered 7, after V lost 6 bases and J lost 5 bases. The CDR3 is made up of 15 amino acids. Germline V CDR1 and CDR2: MDHEN, SYDVKM. DNA of the CDR3: TGTGCCAGCAGAGGGGGACAGGGGGCAGGGTATGGCTACACCTTC. Protein sequence: CASRGGQGAGYGYTF.